Shown below are 10 T cell receptor beta chains from a single sample sequenced in a study of T cell clusters in autoimmune cytopenias. TRB amplification used roughly 250 ng of peripheral blood genomic DNA. One tube held mixed TRB-A and TRB-B primer pools for touch-down PCR. For each CDR3 protein, TCRdb gives one entry from its re-call of the multiplex PCR reads, without DNA. The ten most abundant clones cover approximately 4.7% of a sample with around 11,000 distinct CDR3 sequences. These data are also associated with another study on T cell repertoires in aging, cancer and after chemotherapy.

Sequenced sample: peripheral blood. Receptors originate from a human donor in good health.

The V and J genes are TRBV24-1 and TRBJ1-5; TCRdb calls TRBD1, which cannot be checked without DNA. Germline V CDR1 and CDR2: KGHDR, SFDVKD. This CDR3 contains 16 residues. CDR3 residues: CATSDPGFGANQPQHF.

The chain uses TRBV4-2 and TRBJ1-2. This CDR3 is 17 amino acids long. CDR1 is LGHNA, CDR2 YNFKEQ, per germline. This CDR3 reads CASSQSTPTAGKGGYTF.

The chain uses TRBV5-5 and TRBJ1-2. In germline, CDR1 is SGHKS, CDR2 YYEKEE (reference sequence). The CDR3 has 15 residues. CDR3 protein: CASSFTWQAMEGYTF.

V is TRBV7-9 and J is TRBJ2-7; the D call from TCRdb, TRBD2, cannot be confirmed without DNA. The CDR3 consists of 15 residues. Per the germline V gene, CDR1 is SEHNR and CDR2 is FQNEAQ (reference sequence). Here the CDR3 reads CASSLVGLASYEQYF.

The chain joins TRBV27 to TRBJ1-4. Germline CDR1 reads MNHEY; CDR2 reads SMNVEV (reference sequence). The CDR3 is 14 amino acids. The CDR3 loop is CASSSGATNEKLFF.

The chain recombines TRBV7-3 with TRBJ2-1. Looked up from germline, CDR1 is SGHTA and CDR2 is FQGTGA. This CDR3 is built from 14 residues. CDR3 residues: CASSLGGSYNEQFF.

By frequency, this clonotype registers medium-sized (0.01 to 0.1%). The chain links TRBV12-3 or TRBV12-4 to TRBJ1-6; TCRdb's assignment of TRBD1 cannot be checked, as there is no DNA. The CDR3 runs to 15 residues. The CDR3: CASRPRQGGNSPLHF.

V usage is TRBV7-2 and J usage is TRBJ2-3; there is no DNA to check the TCRdb D call of TRBD1. The germline V gene encodes CDR1 SGHTA and CDR2 FQGNSA. CDR3 size: 17 residues. The CDR3 sequence is CASSLVGGGFSTDTQYF.

Measured by frequency, this clonotype is medium-sized (0.01 to 0.1%). The V gene is TRBV7-9, the J gene TRBJ1-2; the TCRdb D gene call, TRBD1, has no DNA to confirm it. Germline values: CDR1 SEHNR, CDR2 FQNEAQ (reference sequence). This CDR3 contains 14 residues. The CDR3 reads CASSAGQGANGYTF.

V and J are TRBV20-1 and TRBJ2-6; the TRBD2 assignment by TCRdb is unverifiable without DNA. CDR3 length: 14 residues. Germline values: CDR1 DFQATT, CDR2 SNEGSKA (reference sequence). CDR3 region: CSAMKGPGANVLTF.